Listed below are T cell receptor beta chains from one sample, sequenced in a study of response to subunit inactivated influenza vaccine. MiXCR was run by TCRdb on the RT-PCR reads, yielding one entry per CDR3 protein. Here the sample spans 500,000 to 550,000 distinct CDR3 sequences, approximately 6.9% being singletons. Sequencing was performed on PBMCs from blood, taken about 23 months after vaccination. These receptors all stem from a man between 50 and 75 years old who received an inactivated influenza vaccine. CDR3s include the opening cysteine and the closing phenylalanine or tryptophan. A D gene is named only where the DNA matches it firmly. Expanded clones are given a class, and other clones once, few, many or no size at all.

j_call: TRBJ2-5
d_call: NA
v_call: TRBV7-2
clone_size: few
cdr3_nt: TGTGCCAGCAAAGGGCAGGTCAACCAAGAGACCCAGTACTTC
cdr3_aa: CASKGQVNQETQYF

j_call: TRBJ1-2
d_call: NA
v_call: TRBV6-1
clone_size: NA
cdr3_nt: TGTGCCAGCAGTGAGGCGGGGGAGGTCTATGGCTACACCTTC
cdr3_aa: CASSEAGEVYGYTF

j_call: TRBJ2-3
d_call: NA
v_call: TRBV12-3/TRBV12-4
clone_size: NA
cdr3_nt: TGTGCCAGCAGTTTAGGTGGCGGGGGCAGCACAGATACGCAGTATTTT
cdr3_aa: CASSLGGGGSTDTQYF

j_call: TRBJ2-5
d_call: TRBD2
v_call: TRBV12-3/TRBV12-4
clone_size: NA
cdr3_nt: TGTGCCAGCAGTTTAGGGATTAGCGGGGGTGCGCAAGAGACCCAGTACTTC
cdr3_aa: CASSLGISGGAQETQYF

j_call: TRBJ2-1
d_call: TRBD1
v_call: TRBV5-1
clone_size: NA
cdr3_nt: TGCGCCAGCAGCTTGCAGCCGACAGGGAACTCCTACAATGAGCAGTTCTTC
cdr3_aa: CASSLQPTGNSYNEQFF

j_call: TRBJ1-2
d_call: NA
v_call: TRBV12-3/TRBV12-4
clone_size: few
cdr3_nt: TGTGCCAGCAGGCCCCAACAGGGCGGGGACTATGGCTACACCTTC
cdr3_aa: CASRPQQGGDYGYTF

j_call: TRBJ2-7
d_call: TRBD1
v_call: TRBV28
clone_size: few
cdr3_nt: TGTGCCAGCAGTTCCCCCGACAGGGTTGGGTTC
cdr3_aa: CASSSPDRVGF

j_call: TRBJ1-5
d_call: NA
v_call: TRBV20-1
clone_size: few
cdr3_nt: TGCAGTGCTGGGGGGACATACGATCAGCCCCAGCATTTT
cdr3_aa: CSAGGTYDQPQHF

j_call: TRBJ2-5
d_call: NA
v_call: TRBV4-3
clone_size: few
cdr3_nt: TGCGCCAGCAGCCCAGGGACCTCCGCGGGGGAGACCCAGTACTTC
cdr3_aa: CASSPGTSAGETQYF

j_call: TRBJ2-3
d_call: NA
v_call: TRBV12-3/TRBV12-4
clone_size: few
cdr3_nt: TGTGCCAGCAGTTTAGTTGCGGGGGCCGGGATAGATACGCAGTATTTT
cdr3_aa: CASSLVAGAGIDTQYF

j_call: TRBJ2-1
d_call: TRBD2
v_call: TRBV29-1
clone_size: many
cdr3_nt: TGCAGCGCCGGGGGGTACATCCACAATGAGCAGTTCTTC
cdr3_aa: CSAGGYIHNEQFF

j_call: TRBJ1-1
d_call: NA
v_call: TRBV12-3/TRBV12-4
clone_size: NA
cdr3_nt: TGTGCCAGCAGAGTCGGGGGGGCGAACACTGAAGCTTTCTTT
cdr3_aa: CASRVGGANTEAFF

j_call: TRBJ2-7
d_call: TRBD1
v_call: TRBV20-1
clone_size: few
cdr3_nt: TGCAGTGCTAGAGGGCAGGGGGTACGGTACGAGCAGTACTTC
cdr3_aa: CSARGQGVRYEQYF

j_call: TRBJ1-2
d_call: TRBD1
v_call: TRBV12-3/TRBV12-4
clone_size: few
cdr3_nt: TGTGCCAGCTCCGGGACAGGGAACCACTATGGCTACACCTTC
cdr3_aa: CASSGTGNHYGYTF

j_call: TRBJ1-5
d_call: NA
v_call: TRBV6-2/TRBV6-3
clone_size: many
cdr3_nt: TGTGCCAGTAGTCGAATAGGGATTTCGACTCAGCCCCAGCATTTT
cdr3_aa: CASSRIGISTQPQHF

j_call: TRBJ1-5
d_call: NA
v_call: TRBV4-2
clone_size: NA
cdr3_nt: TGTGCCAGCAGCCAAGCCGAGGACAGACCCTGGGCCCAGCATTTT
cdr3_aa: CASSQAEDRPWAQHF

j_call: TRBJ2-3
d_call: NA
v_call: TRBV24-1
clone_size: few
cdr3_nt: TGTGCCACCAGTGATTTGTGGCAGGGCTCAGATACGCAGTATTTT
cdr3_aa: CATSDLWQGSDTQYF

j_call: TRBJ2-5
d_call: TRBD1
v_call: TRBV25-1
clone_size: few
cdr3_nt: TGTGCCAGCAGTGAATCCCCCGGGACAGGGCTATCGCCGGAAGAGACCCAGTACTTC
cdr3_aa: CASSESPGTGLSPEETQYF

j_call: TRBJ2-1
d_call: NA
v_call: TRBV6-5
clone_size: many
cdr3_nt: TGTGCCAGCACAGGGTTCAATGAGCAGTTCTTC
cdr3_aa: CASTGFNEQFF

j_call: TRBJ1-4
d_call: NA
v_call: TRBV12-3/TRBV12-4
clone_size: NA
cdr3_nt: TGTGCCAGCAGTGATACAGGGCAAAATGAAAAACTGTTTTTT
cdr3_aa: CASSDTGQNEKLFF

j_call: TRBJ2-1
d_call: NA
v_call: TRBV7-7
clone_size: NA
cdr3_nt: TGTGCCAGCATCCAAGACTCCCACAATGAGCAGTTCTTC
cdr3_aa: CASIQDSHNEQFF

j_call: TRBJ2-1
d_call: NA
v_call: TRBV27
clone_size: NA
cdr3_nt: TGTGCCAGCAGTTTAGGGGGCCGGTGGGATGAGCAGTTCTTC
cdr3_aa: CASSLGGRWDEQFF

j_call: TRBJ2-1
d_call: NA
v_call: TRBV12-3/TRBV12-4
clone_size: many
cdr3_nt: TGTGCCAGCAGTTTTCGGGGGGCCAGTGACAATGAGCAGTTCTTC
cdr3_aa: CASSFRGASDNEQFF

j_call: TRBJ2-1
d_call: TRBD2
v_call: TRBV4-1
clone_size: NA
cdr3_nt: TGCGCCAGCAGCCACGCTAGCGGCATTGAGCAGTTCTTC
cdr3_aa: CASSHASGIEQFF

j_call: TRBJ2-7
d_call: TRBD2
v_call: TRBV20-1
clone_size: many
cdr3_nt: TGCAGTGCTAATAATCCTAGCGGGAGGGGGTTTGCGCACTTC
cdr3_aa: CSANNPSGRGFAHF

j_call: TRBJ2-3
d_call: TRBD2
v_call: TRBV10-3
clone_size: NA
cdr3_nt: TGTGCCATCAGTGAGTCTCAAAGGACTAGCGGGATGGGGTATACGCAGTATTTT
cdr3_aa: CAISESQRTSGMGYTQYF

j_call: TRBJ2-1
d_call: TRBD2
v_call: TRBV12-3/TRBV12-4
clone_size: many
cdr3_nt: TGTGCCAGCAGTTCCGGACTAGCGGAGCTCAATGAGCAGTTCTTC
cdr3_aa: CASSSGLAELNEQFF

j_call: TRBJ2-1
d_call: NA
v_call: TRBV6-2/TRBV6-3
clone_size: few
cdr3_nt: TGTGCCAGCAGTTACTGGTTAATGAGAGGCGGGACCGGCAACAATGAGCAGTTCTTC
cdr3_aa: CASSYWLMRGGTGNNEQFF

j_call: TRBJ1-2
d_call: NA
v_call: TRBV5-6
clone_size: NA
cdr3_nt: TGTGCCAGCAGCTCCGTAGGGGGATATGGCTACACCTTC
cdr3_aa: CASSSVGGYGYTF

j_call: TRBJ1-2
d_call: NA
v_call: TRBV4-1
clone_size: few
cdr3_nt: TGCGCCAGCAGCCAAGACTCGGCCGCCGCTAACTATGGCTACACCTTC
cdr3_aa: CASSQDSAAANYGYTF

j_call: TRBJ2-5
d_call: TRBD2
v_call: TRBV6-2/TRBV6-3
clone_size: few
cdr3_nt: TGTGCCAGCAGAAAAAGACTAGCGGGACAAGAGACCCAGTACTTC
cdr3_aa: CASRKRLAGQETQYF

j_call: TRBJ2-1
d_call: NA
v_call: TRBV4-3
clone_size: many
cdr3_nt: TGCGCCAGCAGTGGTCCTGAGGGAGCTCAGTTCTTC
cdr3_aa: CASSGPEGAQFF

j_call: TRBJ2-5
d_call: NA
v_call: TRBV11-2
clone_size: NA
cdr3_nt: TGTGCCAGCAGCTTATACCTAGGTGGGAGAGAGACCCAGTACTTC
cdr3_aa: CASSLYLGGRETQYF

j_call: TRBJ1-2
d_call: NA
v_call: TRBV29-1
clone_size: NA
cdr3_nt: TGCAGCGCCTCCCCCTTCGAGGTCGGCTACACCTTC
cdr3_aa: CSASPFEVGYTF

j_call: TRBJ2-5
d_call: TRBD2
v_call: TRBV12-3/TRBV12-4
clone_size: few
cdr3_nt: TGTGCCAGCAGCCCTACTAGCGGAAGCGGGCGAGAGACCCAGTACTTC
cdr3_aa: CASSPTSGSGRETQYF

j_call: TRBJ2-1
d_call: NA
v_call: TRBV12-3/TRBV12-4
clone_size: few
cdr3_nt: TGTGCCAGCAGACTTCCGGGACCCAATGAGCAGTTCTTC
cdr3_aa: CASRLPGPNEQFF

j_call: TRBJ2-1
d_call: TRBD2
v_call: TRBV11-2
clone_size: many
cdr3_nt: TGTGCCAGCAGCTTAGTAAGGACTAGCGGGAGCAATGAGCAGTTCTTC
cdr3_aa: CASSLVRTSGSNEQFF

j_call: TRBJ2-3
d_call: TRBD2
v_call: TRBV28
clone_size: NA
cdr3_nt: TGTGCCAGCAGTTCTCGGCGGAGCGGGAGGTCAGATACGCAGTATTTT
cdr3_aa: CASSSRRSGRSDTQYF

j_call: TRBJ2-2
d_call: NA
v_call: TRBV5-1
clone_size: many
cdr3_nt: TGCGCCAGCAGCCCCGGGACGAGGGACACCGGGGAGCTGTTTTTT
cdr3_aa: CASSPGTRDTGELFF

j_call: TRBJ1-1
d_call: NA
v_call: TRBV6-4
clone_size: NA
cdr3_nt: TGTGCCAGCAGTGAGAGGGTTTCCAACACTGAAGCTTTCTTT
cdr3_aa: CASSERVSNTEAFF

j_call: TRBJ2-3
d_call: NA
v_call: TRBV7-6
clone_size: many
cdr3_nt: TGTGCCAGCAGCTTACCCGCGACAGATACGCAGTATTTT
cdr3_aa: CASSLPATDTQYF

j_call: TRBJ2-7
d_call: NA
v_call: TRBV12-3/TRBV12-4
clone_size: many
cdr3_nt: TGTGCCAGCAGTTTAGCGGGGGACTCCTACGAGCAGTACTTC
cdr3_aa: CASSLAGDSYEQYF

j_call: TRBJ2-3
d_call: TRBD2
v_call: TRBV4-2
clone_size: many
cdr3_nt: TGTGCCAGCAGCCAAGATCGGGTGGGAGGGCCGACAGATACGCAGTATTTT
cdr3_aa: CASSQDRVGGPTDTQYF

j_call: TRBJ2-3
d_call: NA
v_call: TRBV6-1
clone_size: NA
cdr3_nt: TGTGCCAGCAAAAGCCGACGCAGCACAGATACGCAGTATTTT
cdr3_aa: CASKSRRSTDTQYF

j_call: TRBJ2-7
d_call: NA
v_call: TRBV5-1
clone_size: NA
cdr3_nt: TGCGCCAGCAGCTTCGACGACGAGCAGTACTTC
cdr3_aa: CASSFDDEQYF

j_call: TRBJ1-5
d_call: NA
v_call: TRBV7-8
clone_size: NA
cdr3_nt: TGTGCCAGCAGCCCATTCGGGGGGGGCGGAGGACAGCCCCAGCATTTT
cdr3_aa: CASSPFGGGGGQPQHF

j_call: TRBJ2-1
d_call: TRBD1
v_call: TRBV4-1
clone_size: few
cdr3_nt: TGCGCCAGCAGCCAGGGGACAGATTTAGGGTACAATGAGCAGTTCTTC
cdr3_aa: CASSQGTDLGYNEQFF

j_call: TRBJ1-2
d_call: NA
v_call: TRBV6-1
clone_size: NA
cdr3_nt: TGTGCCAGCATACCCAGTGGGGTTCGGGGCTATGGCTACACCTTC
cdr3_aa: CASIPSGVRGYGYTF

j_call: TRBJ2-5
d_call: NA
v_call: TRBV6-1
clone_size: many
cdr3_nt: TGTGCCAGCAGCCAACCACACGCTAAGCAAGAGACCCAGTACTTC
cdr3_aa: CASSQPHAKQETQYF

j_call: TRBJ2-2
d_call: TRBD2
v_call: TRBV10-3
clone_size: many
cdr3_nt: TGTGCCATCAGAGGACTAGCGGGAGTTGGCGGGGAGCTGTTTTTT
cdr3_aa: CAIRGLAGVGGELFF

j_call: TRBJ2-7
d_call: NA
v_call: TRBV12-3/TRBV12-4
clone_size: many
cdr3_nt: TGTGCCAGCAGTTTAGCGCAGTACGAGCAGTACTTC
cdr3_aa: CASSLAQYEQYF

j_call: TRBJ1-3
d_call: NA
v_call: TRBV6-1
clone_size: few
cdr3_nt: TGTGCCAGCGCGGAAGGGAACTCTGGAAACACCATATATTTT
cdr3_aa: CASAEGNSGNTIYF